Listed below are T cell receptor beta chains from one sample, sequenced in a study of T cell repertoires in cytomegalovirus infection. From the reads, TCRdb called clonotypes with MiXCR, one entry per CDR3 protein. The sample records about 140,000 distinct CDR3 sequences, 5% to 6.5% being singletons. Input material: PBMCs. The receptors here all came from a human donor in good health (CMV status not recorded). Some clones in this sample may be carry-over from other donors' samples. Each CDR3 is given with its conserved first and last residue. Fields, in order: V gene, J gene, CDR3 protein.

v_call: TRBV5-1
j_call: TRBJ1-1
cdr3_aa: CASSSPAGSADTEAFF

v_call: TRBV4-3
j_call: TRBJ2-5
cdr3_aa: CASSQDTSKETQYF

v_call: TRBV2
j_call: TRBJ2-5
cdr3_aa: CASGLAGGETQYF

v_call: TRBV9
j_call: TRBJ2-1
cdr3_aa: CASSALRGGLDEQFF

v_call: TRBV28
j_call: TRBJ2-7
cdr3_aa: CASSPALGGGSYEQYF

v_call: TRBV2
j_call: TRBJ2-3
cdr3_aa: CASRGTRDTQYF

v_call: TRBV12-5
j_call: TRBJ2-7
cdr3_aa: CASGLPADPHRSYEQYF

v_call: TRBV10-2
j_call: TRBJ2-7
cdr3_aa: CATAVRSSYEQYF

v_call: TRBV7-8
j_call: TRBJ2-7
cdr3_aa: CASSLSGPSSYEQYF

v_call: TRBV28
j_call: TRBJ2-3
cdr3_aa: CASSLPDSQDTQYF

v_call: TRBV7-9
j_call: TRBJ1-5
cdr3_aa: CASSSGQASGPQHF

v_call: TRBV4-1
j_call: TRBJ2-2
cdr3_aa: CASSRPWGTHLAPNTGELFF

v_call: TRBV7-2
j_call: TRBJ2-5
cdr3_aa: CASSPGGLETQYF

v_call: TRBV7-2
j_call: TRBJ2-5
cdr3_aa: CASRSTRQAETQYF

v_call: TRBV20-1
j_call: TRBJ1-2
cdr3_aa: CSASPGTGEFYGYTF

v_call: TRBV12-3/TRBV12-4
j_call: TRBJ2-5
cdr3_aa: CASSLLAGGVETQYF

v_call: TRBV7-2
j_call: TRBJ2-2
cdr3_aa: CARDDGTGNTGELFF

v_call: TRBV7-8
j_call: TRBJ1-6
cdr3_aa: CASSTFGGQGNSPLHF

v_call: TRBV19
j_call: TRBJ1-4
cdr3_aa: CASSPGQGEDEKLFF

v_call: TRBV7-9
j_call: TRBJ2-5
cdr3_aa: CASSFQAGKEETQYF

v_call: TRBV6-2/TRBV6-3
j_call: TRBJ1-2
cdr3_aa: CASKGTANYGYTF

v_call: TRBV6-2/TRBV6-3
j_call: TRBJ2-2
cdr3_aa: CASSYGGGAGIRGTGELFF

v_call: TRBV7-2
j_call: TRBJ1-4
cdr3_aa: CASSSTSSTNEKLFF

v_call: TRBV7-7
j_call: TRBJ2-7
cdr3_aa: CASSLTGPTSEQYF

v_call: TRBV28
j_call: TRBJ1-5
cdr3_aa: CASSSSGGQANQPQHF

v_call: TRBV5-1
j_call: TRBJ1-1
cdr3_aa: CASSSGGGSGGTEAFF

v_call: TRBV3-1
j_call: TRBJ1-1
cdr3_aa: CASSSGGLSNTEAFF

v_call: TRBV7-2
j_call: TRBJ1-4
cdr3_aa: CASSLDGAANEKLFF

v_call: TRBV20-1
j_call: TRBJ2-1
cdr3_aa: CSATGTSGSGAYNEQFF

v_call: TRBV14
j_call: TRBJ1-4
cdr3_aa: CASSEPGRRKLFF

v_call: TRBV29-1
j_call: TRBJ2-1
cdr3_aa: CSVGPRQGLFF

v_call: TRBV12-3/TRBV12-4
j_call: TRBJ2-2
cdr3_aa: CASRAPGGLTGELFF

v_call: TRBV5-4
j_call: TRBJ2-7
cdr3_aa: CASSLDPGQGYEQYF

v_call: TRBV7-2
j_call: TRBJ2-3
cdr3_aa: CASSLYPSGTSTDTQYF

v_call: TRBV6-5
j_call: TRBJ1-4
cdr3_aa: CASSYSMSRQGGPEKLFF

v_call: TRBV9
j_call: TRBJ1-4
cdr3_aa: CASSAYATNEKLFF

v_call: TRBV20-1
j_call: TRBJ1-1
cdr3_aa: CSARDREGIGAFF